This TCR beta chain was recovered during a study of blood T cell repertoires in COVID-19. The table came from immunoSEQ multiplex PCR; TCRdb's copy has only in-frame clones and leaves some out. This sample has about 120,000 clones, with 85% to 90% found just once. The germline CDR1 and CDR2 sequences are LGHDT and YNNKEL (reference sequence). The CDR3 covers 15 residues. V lost 4 bases, J lost 0 bases, and 13 bases lay in between. The sequence was obtained from a woman aged 60-75 years with COVID-19, enrolled during active disease. Source material: peripheral blood. The chain carries TRBV3-1 (or the pseudogene TRBV3-2) and TRBJ2-7; D is unresolved. The CDR3 is CASSPIRFNSYEQYF. In nucleotides, the CDR3 is TGTGCCAGCAGCCCCATCAGGTTCAACTCCTACGAGCAGTACTTC.